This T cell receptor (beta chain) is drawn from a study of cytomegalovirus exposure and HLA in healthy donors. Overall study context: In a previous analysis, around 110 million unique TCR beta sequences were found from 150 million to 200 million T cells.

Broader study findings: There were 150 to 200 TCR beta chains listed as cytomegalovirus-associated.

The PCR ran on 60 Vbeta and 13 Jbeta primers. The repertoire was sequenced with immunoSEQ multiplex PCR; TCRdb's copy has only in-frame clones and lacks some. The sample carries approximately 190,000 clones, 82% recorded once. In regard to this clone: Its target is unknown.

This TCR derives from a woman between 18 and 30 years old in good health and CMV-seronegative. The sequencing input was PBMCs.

CDR3 sequence reads: CASSVASGSYEQYF. CDR3 DNA: TGTGCCAGCAGCGTAGCGTCGGGGAGTTACGAGCAGTACTTC. The chain is built from TRBV9 and TRBJ2-7, with D possibly matching TRBD2 (5 bases). Germline CDR1 reads SGDLS; CDR2 reads YYNGEE. Trimming cost V 0 bases and J 4 bases, with 11 bases left between them. The CDR3 is 14 residues long.